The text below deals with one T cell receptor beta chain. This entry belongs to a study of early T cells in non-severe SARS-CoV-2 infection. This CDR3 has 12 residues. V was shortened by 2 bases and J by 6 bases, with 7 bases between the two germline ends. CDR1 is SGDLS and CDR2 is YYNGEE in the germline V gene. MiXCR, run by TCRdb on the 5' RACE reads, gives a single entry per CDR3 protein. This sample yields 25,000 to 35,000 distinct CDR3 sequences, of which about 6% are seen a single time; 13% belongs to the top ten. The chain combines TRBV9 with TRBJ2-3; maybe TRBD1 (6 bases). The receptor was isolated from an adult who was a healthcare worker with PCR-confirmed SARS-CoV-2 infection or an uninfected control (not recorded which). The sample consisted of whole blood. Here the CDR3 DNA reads TGTGCCAGCAGCGTCACAGGGGATACGCAGTATTTT. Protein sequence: CASSVTGDTQYF.